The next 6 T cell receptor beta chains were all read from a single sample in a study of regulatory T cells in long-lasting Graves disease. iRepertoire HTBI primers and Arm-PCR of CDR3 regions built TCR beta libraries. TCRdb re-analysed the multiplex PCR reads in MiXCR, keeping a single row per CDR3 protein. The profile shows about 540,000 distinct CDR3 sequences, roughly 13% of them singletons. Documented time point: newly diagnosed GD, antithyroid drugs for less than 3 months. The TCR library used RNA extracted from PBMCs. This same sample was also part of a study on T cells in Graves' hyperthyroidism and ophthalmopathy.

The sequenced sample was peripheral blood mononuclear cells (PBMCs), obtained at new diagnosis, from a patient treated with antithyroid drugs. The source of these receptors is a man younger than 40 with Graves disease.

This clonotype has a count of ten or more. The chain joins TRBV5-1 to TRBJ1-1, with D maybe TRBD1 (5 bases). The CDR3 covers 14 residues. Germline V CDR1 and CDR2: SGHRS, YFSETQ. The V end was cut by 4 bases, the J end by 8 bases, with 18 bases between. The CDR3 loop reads CASSPRGIEAEAFF. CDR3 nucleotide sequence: TGCGCCAGCAGCCCCCGGGGGATTGAGGCGGAAGCTTTCTTT.

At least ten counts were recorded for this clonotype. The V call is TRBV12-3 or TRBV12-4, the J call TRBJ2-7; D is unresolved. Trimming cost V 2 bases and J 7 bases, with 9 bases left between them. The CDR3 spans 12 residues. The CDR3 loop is CASSLLVGEQYF. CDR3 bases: TGTGCCAGCAGTTTACTAGTTGGGGAGCAGTACTTC.

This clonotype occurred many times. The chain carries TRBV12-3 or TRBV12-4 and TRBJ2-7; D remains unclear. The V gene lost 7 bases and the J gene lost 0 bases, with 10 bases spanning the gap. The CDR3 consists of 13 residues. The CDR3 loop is CASIGPASYEQYF. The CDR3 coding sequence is TGTGCCAGCATTGGGCCAGCCTCCTACGAGCAGTACTTC.

The CDR3 loop is CASIGTGAGANVLTF. The CDR3, as DNA: TGCGCCAGCATAGGGACAGGGGCTGGGGCCAACGTCCTGACTTTC. The V and J genes are TRBV10-2 and TRBJ2-6, with 10 bases aligning to TRBD1. V trimming: 7 bases; J trimming: 2 bases; junction bases outside the gene matches: 2. Germline values: CDR1 WSHSY, CDR2 SAAADI. The CDR3 is made up of 15 amino acids.

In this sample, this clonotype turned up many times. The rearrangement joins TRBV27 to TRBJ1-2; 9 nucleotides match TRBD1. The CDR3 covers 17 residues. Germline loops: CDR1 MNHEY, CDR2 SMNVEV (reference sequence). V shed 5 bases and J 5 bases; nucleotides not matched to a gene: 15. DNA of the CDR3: TGTGCCAGCAGTCCACTGCTGGGCCGGGACAGGGAATATGGCTACACCTTC. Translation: CASSPLLGRDREYGYTF.

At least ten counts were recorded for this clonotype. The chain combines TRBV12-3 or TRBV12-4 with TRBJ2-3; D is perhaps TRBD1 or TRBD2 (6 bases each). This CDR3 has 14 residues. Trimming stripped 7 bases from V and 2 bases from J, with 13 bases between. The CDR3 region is CASTPRGVTDTQYF. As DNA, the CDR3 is TGTGCCAGCACCCCGAGGGGGGTCACAGATACGCAGTATTTT.